This TCR beta chain derives from a study of blood T cell repertoires in COVID-19. About the research overall: T cells, B-cell-depleted T cells, or PBMCs provided the cDNA or gDNA that served as material.

Followed longitudinally, the Seattle patients had been enrolled during active infection. In the authors' methods: Reference gene primer amplification gave nucleated cell count estimates. Libraries were prepared by immunoSEQ multiplex PCR; TCRdb keeps only in-frame clonotypes and omits some of them. Clone size and the V and J calls come from that table; the DNA yielded D and trimming. The sample holds 150,000 or so clones, 70% to 90% seen once. The specimen was peripheral blood. The receptor was derived from a man aged 60-69 years with COVID-19, enrolled during active disease.

This chain's CDR3 is CATRDTSSGNTIYF. The CDR3 nucleotides read TGTGCCACCCGGGACACAAGCTCTGGAAACACCATATATTTT. The rearrangement joins TRBV6-5 to TRBJ1-3, with D maybe TRBD1 (6 bases). V dropped 10 bases and J dropped 0 bases, with 13 bases sitting between them. Germline lookup yields CDR1 MNHEY and CDR2 SVGAGI. The CDR3 is 14 amino acids.